A selection of T cell receptor beta chains follows, all from one sample in a study of spatial heterogeneity in lung cancer. TCRdb re-derived calls from the 5' RACE reads in MiXCR, one entry per CDR3 protein. The table records around 20,000 distinct CDR3 sequences, 9.7% of them present only once. The sample in question was PBMCs, obtained at follow-up. These receptors all stem from a male donor with early-stage non-small cell lung cancer. CDR3s include the opening cysteine and the closing phenylalanine or tryptophan. The order of the fields is V gene, D gene, clone size, CDR3 length, J gene, CDR3 DNA, CDR3 protein. D genes are given only for firm matches. Clone size is shown for a subset of rows, as once, few, many or a class of expanded clone.

v_call: TRBV12-3/TRBV12-4
d_call: TRBD2
clone_size: many
cdr3_length: 14
j_call: TRBJ2-1
cdr3_nt: TGTGCCAGCAGCCGCCGGGGGGGCCCCAATGAGCAGTTCTTC
cdr3_aa: CASSRRGGPNEQFF

v_call: TRBV3-1
d_call: TRBD1
clone_size: many
cdr3_length: 15
j_call: TRBJ1-5
cdr3_nt: TGTGCCAGCAGCCAGGGGACAGGGGCCAATCAGCCCCAGCATTTT
cdr3_aa: CASSQGTGANQPQHF

v_call: TRBV7-9
d_call: .
clone_size: .
cdr3_length: 16
j_call: TRBJ1-3
cdr3_nt: TGTGCCAACAGCGAAGGGAAGGGGCTTAAGGGAAACACCATATATTTT
cdr3_aa: CANSEGKGLKGNTIYF

v_call: TRBV5-1
d_call: .
clone_size: .
cdr3_length: 16
j_call: TRBJ2-1
cdr3_nt: TGCGCCAGCAGCTCGGTGGGGGTAGGGTCTTACAATGAGCAGTTCTTC
cdr3_aa: CASSSVGVGSYNEQFF

v_call: TRBV2
d_call: .
clone_size: .
cdr3_length: 12
j_call: TRBJ2-4
cdr3_nt: TGTGCCAGCAGTGAAGCCAAAAACATTCAGTACTTC
cdr3_aa: CASSEAKNIQYF

v_call: TRBV29-1
d_call: TRBD2
clone_size: few
cdr3_length: 15
j_call: TRBJ2-1
cdr3_nt: TGCAGCGCAGCGGGAGACAGCCACTCCTACAATGAGCAGTTCTTC
cdr3_aa: CSAAGDSHSYNEQFF

v_call: TRBV29-1
d_call: .
clone_size: .
cdr3_length: 14
j_call: TRBJ1-2
cdr3_nt: TGCAGCGCGACGGGGGCGGGGAGATGGGATGGCTACACCTTC
cdr3_aa: CSATGAGRWDGYTF

v_call: TRBV2
d_call: TRBD1
clone_size: few
cdr3_length: 13
j_call: TRBJ1-1
cdr3_nt: TGTGCCAGCTGTCAACAGGGGGACACTGAAGCTTTCTTT
cdr3_aa: CASCQQGDTEAFF

v_call: TRBV11-2
d_call: TRBD1
clone_size: .
cdr3_length: 18
j_call: TRBJ2-1
cdr3_nt: TGTGCCAGCAGCTTATTAATCCTTTCGGGACAGGCATACAATGAGCAGTTCTTC
cdr3_aa: CASSLLILSGQAYNEQFF

v_call: TRBV5-1
d_call: .
clone_size: few
cdr3_length: 14
j_call: TRBJ2-1
cdr3_nt: TGCGCCAGCAGCTTGGGGACAGTAGGCGATGAGCAGTTCTTC
cdr3_aa: CASSLGTVGDEQFF

v_call: TRBV20-1
d_call: .
clone_size: .
cdr3_length: 12
j_call: TRBJ1-2
cdr3_nt: TGCAGTGCTAGAGACGACAAGCTTGGCTACACCTTC
cdr3_aa: CSARDDKLGYTF

v_call: TRBV28
d_call: TRBD1
clone_size: .
cdr3_length: 14
j_call: TRBJ2-7
cdr3_nt: TGTGCCAGCAGTTTACCGGGACAGGGTTACGAGCAGTACTTC
cdr3_aa: CASSLPGQGYEQYF

v_call: TRBV20-1
d_call: TRBD1
clone_size: many
cdr3_length: 16
j_call: TRBJ2-3
cdr3_nt: TGCAGTGCTAGAGATCTACGGGACAGTGTCACAGATACGCAGTATTTT
cdr3_aa: CSARDLRDSVTDTQYF

v_call: TRBV27
d_call: TRBD1
clone_size: medium-sized
cdr3_length: 15
j_call: TRBJ2-2
cdr3_nt: TGTGCCAGCAGTGCCCCCGACAGGGGTGGCGGGGAGCTGTTTTTT
cdr3_aa: CASSAPDRGGGELFF

v_call: TRBV6-2/TRBV6-3
d_call: TRBD1
clone_size: .
cdr3_length: 18
j_call: TRBJ2-7
cdr3_nt: TGTGCCAGCAGTTACAAAGGTCCGGGACAGGGGGCTTTCTACGAGCAGTACTTC
cdr3_aa: CASSYKGPGQGAFYEQYF

v_call: TRBV20-1
d_call: TRBD1
clone_size: many
cdr3_length: 14
j_call: TRBJ1-1
cdr3_nt: TGCAGTGCTAGAGCCACAGGGGATCGGACTGAAGCTTTCTTT
cdr3_aa: CSARATGDRTEAFF

v_call: TRBV12-3/TRBV12-4
d_call: TRBD1
clone_size: many
cdr3_length: 13
j_call: TRBJ2-5
cdr3_nt: TGTGCCAGCCGGGACAGCCCCCTCGAGACCCAGTACTTC
cdr3_aa: CASRDSPLETQYF

v_call: TRBV28
d_call: .
clone_size: many
cdr3_length: 12
j_call: TRBJ2-2
cdr3_nt: TGTGCCAGCACTGTCGCGAGCGGGGAGCTGTTTTTT
cdr3_aa: CASTVASGELFF

v_call: TRBV5-1
d_call: .
clone_size: .
cdr3_length: 15
j_call: TRBJ2-5
cdr3_nt: TGCGCCAGCAGCTTGGAAGGACACCCTGGGGAGACCCAGTACTTC
cdr3_aa: CASSLEGHPGETQYF

v_call: TRBV18
d_call: .
clone_size: many
cdr3_length: 14
j_call: TRBJ1-2
cdr3_nt: TGTGCCAGCTCCCGGGAACAGGTGTCCTATGGCTACACCTTC
cdr3_aa: CASSREQVSYGYTF

v_call: TRBV25-1
d_call: .
clone_size: many
cdr3_length: 12
j_call: TRBJ2-7
cdr3_nt: TGTGCCAGCAGTGATGACAGATACGAGCAGTACTTC
cdr3_aa: CASSDDRYEQYF

v_call: TRBV7-8
d_call: TRBD1
clone_size: many
cdr3_length: 13
j_call: TRBJ2-7
cdr3_nt: TGTGCCAGCAGCTTGGGGACAGGGAGAGAGCAGTACTTC
cdr3_aa: CASSLGTGREQYF

v_call: TRBV3-1
d_call: .
clone_size: many
cdr3_length: 14
j_call: TRBJ1-2
cdr3_nt: TGTGCCAGCAGCCAAAGCGAGGGTACCTATGGCTACACCTTC
cdr3_aa: CASSQSEGTYGYTF

v_call: TRBV11-2
d_call: TRBD2
clone_size: many
cdr3_length: 14
j_call: TRBJ2-4
cdr3_nt: TGTGCCAGCAGTGAGAACCCGGGACTAGGGATTCAGTACTTC
cdr3_aa: CASSENPGLGIQYF

v_call: TRBV20-1
d_call: .
clone_size: many
cdr3_length: 13
j_call: TRBJ1-6
cdr3_nt: TGCAGTGCTAGTGAAGGTCGTGGTTCACCCCTCCACTTT
cdr3_aa: CSASEGRGSPLHF

v_call: TRBV5-5
d_call: TRBD1
clone_size: many
cdr3_length: 11
j_call: TRBJ2-7
cdr3_nt: TGTGCCAGCAGCTACGGGACAGGGAGGAACTTC
cdr3_aa: CASSYGTGRNF

v_call: TRBV20-1
d_call: .
clone_size: .
cdr3_length: 12
j_call: TRBJ2-3
cdr3_nt: TGCAGTGCTAGTCAGTCCGGAGATACGCAGTATTTT
cdr3_aa: CSASQSGDTQYF

v_call: TRBV20-1
d_call: TRBD1
clone_size: many
cdr3_length: 14
j_call: TRBJ1-2
cdr3_nt: TGCAGTGCTTGGCCCCGGACAGGGAACTATGGCTACACCTTC
cdr3_aa: CSAWPRTGNYGYTF

v_call: TRBV29-1
d_call: TRBD1
clone_size: .
cdr3_length: 15
j_call: TRBJ1-2
cdr3_nt: TGCAGCGTTGAAGCCCGACAGGGGGCTTCCTATGGCTACACCTTC
cdr3_aa: CSVEARQGASYGYTF

v_call: TRBV5-1
d_call: .
clone_size: .
cdr3_length: 16
j_call: TRBJ2-3
cdr3_nt: TGCGCCAGCAGCTTGGTTGGGGCCCCGAACACAGATACGCAGTATTTT
cdr3_aa: CASSLVGAPNTDTQYF

v_call: TRBV2
d_call: .
clone_size: many
cdr3_length: 14
j_call: TRBJ2-2
cdr3_nt: TGTGCCAGCAGTGAATTACAGTCCACCGGGGAGCTGTTTTTT
cdr3_aa: CASSELQSTGELFF

v_call: TRBV6-5
d_call: TRBD2
clone_size: many
cdr3_length: 15
j_call: TRBJ2-1
cdr3_nt: TGTGCCAGCAGCTTTGAGCGGGGGTCATACAATGAGCAGTTCTTC
cdr3_aa: CASSFERGSYNEQFF

v_call: TRBV6-2/TRBV6-3
d_call: .
clone_size: .
cdr3_length: 13
j_call: TRBJ2-2
cdr3_nt: TGTGCCAGCAGTTCGGCAGGGACCGGGGAGCTGTTTTTT
cdr3_aa: CASSSAGTGELFF

v_call: TRBV19
d_call: .
clone_size: medium-sized
cdr3_length: 15
j_call: TRBJ1-5
cdr3_nt: TGTGCCAGTAGTGCTCGGGCCCGGCTCAATCAGCCCCAGCATTTT
cdr3_aa: CASSARARLNQPQHF

v_call: TRBV9
d_call: TRBD1
clone_size: .
cdr3_length: 17
j_call: TRBJ1-2
cdr3_nt: TGTGCCAGCAGCACCCGGGACAGGCCACTAGCTAACTATGGCTACACCTTC
cdr3_aa: CASSTRDRPLANYGYTF

v_call: TRBV20-1
d_call: .
clone_size: .
cdr3_length: 14
j_call: TRBJ2-5
cdr3_nt: TGCAGTGCCGAGAGAGGGAGGACGCGAGAGACCCAGTACTTC
cdr3_aa: CSAERGRTRETQYF

v_call: TRBV5-1
d_call: TRBD1
clone_size: .
cdr3_length: 16
j_call: TRBJ1-5
cdr3_nt: TGCGCCAGCAGCTCCTCCGGGACAGGGGAGGATCAGCCCCAGCATTTT
cdr3_aa: CASSSSGTGEDQPQHF

v_call: TRBV4-1
d_call: TRBD2
clone_size: many
cdr3_length: 15
j_call: TRBJ2-1
cdr3_nt: TGCGCCAGCAGCCCTAGCGGGGGGGTCTACAATGAGCAGTTCTTC
cdr3_aa: CASSPSGGVYNEQFF

v_call: TRBV20-1
d_call: .
clone_size: few
cdr3_length: 13
j_call: TRBJ1-4
cdr3_nt: TGCAGTGCTAGAGATTCTGGGTGGGAAAAACTGTTTTTT
cdr3_aa: CSARDSGWEKLFF

v_call: TRBV19
d_call: .
clone_size: many
cdr3_length: 15
j_call: TRBJ2-2
cdr3_nt: TGTGCCAGTAGTAAGTGGGGCTTTAACACCGGGGAGCTGTTTTTT
cdr3_aa: CASSKWGFNTGELFF

v_call: TRBV20-1
d_call: .
clone_size: few
cdr3_length: 14
j_call: TRBJ1-6
cdr3_nt: TGCAGTGCTCCAGAAGAAACCCTTAATTCACCCCTCCACTTT
cdr3_aa: CSAPEETLNSPLHF

v_call: TRBV28
d_call: .
clone_size: .
cdr3_length: 15
j_call: TRBJ2-3
cdr3_nt: TGTGCCAGCAGTTTATGGGCCGGACCCACAGATACGCAGTATTTT
cdr3_aa: CASSLWAGPTDTQYF

v_call: TRBV5-1
d_call: .
clone_size: many
cdr3_length: 15
j_call: TRBJ2-5
cdr3_nt: TGCGCCAGCAGCTTGGCCGACCCTTTGGTGGAGACCCAGTACTTC
cdr3_aa: CASSLADPLVETQYF

v_call: TRBV3-1
d_call: .
clone_size: many
cdr3_length: 14
j_call: TRBJ2-1
cdr3_nt: TGTGCCAGCAGTAAATCGGACAGTTACAATGAGCAGTTCTTC
cdr3_aa: CASSKSDSYNEQFF

v_call: TRBV4-1
d_call: TRBD1
clone_size: few
cdr3_length: 14
j_call: TRBJ2-7
cdr3_nt: TGCGCCAGCAGCCAAGGACAGGGGATGTACGAGCAGTACTTC
cdr3_aa: CASSQGQGMYEQYF

v_call: TRBV6-5
d_call: .
clone_size: few
cdr3_length: 15
j_call: TRBJ2-7
cdr3_nt: TGTGCCAGCAGTTATGCCCGAGACACCTCCTACGAGCAGTACTTC
cdr3_aa: CASSYARDTSYEQYF

v_call: TRBV7-2
d_call: .
clone_size: few
cdr3_length: 14
j_call: TRBJ2-1
cdr3_nt: TGTGCCAGCAGCTTGCTAAGCGGTCGCGATGAGCAGTTCTTC
cdr3_aa: CASSLLSGRDEQFF

v_call: TRBV9
d_call: .
clone_size: .
cdr3_length: 13
j_call: TRBJ2-1
cdr3_nt: TGTGCCAGCAGCGTAGGGGAAAGAATTGAGCAGTTCTTC
cdr3_aa: CASSVGERIEQFF

v_call: TRBV20-1
d_call: .
clone_size: many
cdr3_length: 15
j_call: TRBJ1-5
cdr3_nt: TGCAGTGCTAGAGATTTGGACACCAAAAATCAGCCCCAGCATTTT
cdr3_aa: CSARDLDTKNQPQHF

v_call: TRBV20-1
d_call: TRBD1
clone_size: few
cdr3_length: 14
j_call: TRBJ2-7
cdr3_nt: TGCAGTGCTATGGCGGGACAGGGAACCTACGAGCAGTACTTC
cdr3_aa: CSAMAGQGTYEQYF

v_call: TRBV4-3
d_call: .
clone_size: many
cdr3_length: 14
j_call: TRBJ2-1
cdr3_nt: TGCGCCAGCAGCCAAGGCGCTTCGGCCGATGAGCAGTTCTTC
cdr3_aa: CASSQGASADEQFF

v_call: TRBV6-1
d_call: TRBD1
clone_size: many
cdr3_length: 14
j_call: TRBJ1-2
cdr3_nt: TGTGCCAGCAGTTGGGACAGCCCTGTCTATGGCTACACCTTC
cdr3_aa: CASSWDSPVYGYTF